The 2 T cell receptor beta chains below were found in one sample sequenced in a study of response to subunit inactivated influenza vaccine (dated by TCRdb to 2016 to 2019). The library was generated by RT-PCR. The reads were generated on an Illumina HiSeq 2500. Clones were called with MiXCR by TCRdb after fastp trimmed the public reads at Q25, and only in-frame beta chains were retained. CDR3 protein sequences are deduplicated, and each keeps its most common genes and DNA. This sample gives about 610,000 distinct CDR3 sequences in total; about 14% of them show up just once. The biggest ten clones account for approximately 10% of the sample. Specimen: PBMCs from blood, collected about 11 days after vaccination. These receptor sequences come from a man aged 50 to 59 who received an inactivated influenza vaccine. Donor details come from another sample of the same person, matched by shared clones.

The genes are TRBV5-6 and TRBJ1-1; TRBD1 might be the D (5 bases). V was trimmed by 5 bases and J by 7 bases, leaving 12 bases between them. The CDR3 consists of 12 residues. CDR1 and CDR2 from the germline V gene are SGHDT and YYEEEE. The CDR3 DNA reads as TGTGCCAGCAGTTATGCTAGGGGTGAAGCTTTCTTT. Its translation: CASSYARGEAFF.

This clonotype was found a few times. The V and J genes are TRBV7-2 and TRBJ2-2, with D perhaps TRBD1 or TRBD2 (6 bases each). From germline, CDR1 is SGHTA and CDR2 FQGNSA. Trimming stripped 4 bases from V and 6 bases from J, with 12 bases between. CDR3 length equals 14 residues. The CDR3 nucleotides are TGTGCCAGCAGCTCTAGGGGGGCATCCGGGGAGCTGTTTTTT. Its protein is CASSSRGASGELFF. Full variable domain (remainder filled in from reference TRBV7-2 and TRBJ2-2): GAGVSQSPSNKVTEKGKDVELRCDPISGHTALYWYRQSLGQGLEFLIYFQGNSAPDKSGLPSDRFSAERTGGSVSTLTIQRTQQEDSAVYLCASSSRGASGELFFGEGSRLTVL.